This T cell receptor beta chain is drawn from a study of T cell responses to AZD1222 COVID-19 vaccine (dated by TCRdb to the early 2020s). The study in broad terms: AZD1222 recipients given second doses at about 4 weeks or at about 12 weeks were pooled, since spike-specific TCR depth and breadth were not found to differ between the two schedules. TCR sequencing was performed for about 250 trial participants, of whom roughly 200 were given two doses of AZD1222 and around 26 were given two doses of MenACWY control vaccine. Trial participants were enrolled by age into 18-55, 56-69 and 70-plus year subgroups, with approximately 150, 28 and 58 TCR-sequenced participants respectively. What the authors observed across the whole study: Vaccine-associated CD4 TCRs spanned the whole spike protein, with dominant responses in regions 160-218 and 743-854. Most participants were white British and females outnumbered males, and the authors suggested that clonal diversity may have been underestimated. Nearly half of unique spike-specific TCRs reportedly recognized epitopes outside regions mutated in the B.1.351 and B.1.1.7 variants. The 56-69-year group was small, and its depth increase did not reach significance, likely because of low power. Because no day 14 peak-response samples were available, the repertoires could be characterized only after the peak T cell response. Conclusions about previously exposed vaccinees were limited because only six AZD1222 recipients were SARS-CoV-2 seropositive at baseline. Spike-specific TCR breadth and depth rose significantly after two AZD1222 doses compared with day 0 and with MenACWY recipients.

This specimen's time point label, interpreted: baseline before first vaccination. Vaccinee samples were obtained from the UK trials COV001 and COV002, which included a single-blind randomized controlled phase 2/3 trial of AZD1222 (ChAdOx1 nCoV-19) in healthy adults. For TCRbeta chain sequencing, PBMC samples were collected from trial participants at day 0 and at day 28 after the second dose. Including the terminal cysteine and phenylalanine, the CDR3 comprises 15 residues. Of all the DNA, just the CDR3 is kept, 45 bases in frame from base 1. The V end loses 2 bases and the J end loses 2 bases, and a stretch of 13 bases separates them. CDR1 and CDR2 were assigned from the germline V gene as ENHRY and SYGVKD. For this clone: No antigen is known for it. No per-base quality is available; no much larger clone lies one base away.

The CDR3 regions of human TCRbeta chains were analyzed by immunosequencing. The paper's processing steps were these. TCRs in the repertoires were matched against a reference library of SARS-CoV-2-specific TCRs that had been generated with the MIRA antigen-specificity platform. Breadth meant the fraction of unique TCRs that were SARS-CoV-2-associated, whereas depth meant the fraction of total T cells that were SARS-CoV-2-associated. Each spike-specific TCR was assigned to its reactive spike region and to a CD4 or CD8 class using the MIRA data. Log10-transformed breadth and depth values were compared by one-way ANOVA with Sidak's multiple comparisons tests. This immuneACCESS table, as held by TCRdb, lists in-frame sequences with V and J called but not all clones. Of the missing ones, under half trace to an unresolved V gene in checked studies; the others have no known cause. For V, J and clone size, that table is used; D and trimming come from the DNA. A total of 150,000 to 200,000 clones appear in this sample, about 87% of them only once. Jointly, the top ten make up roughly 6.5% of the sample.

The source of this sequence is an adult in good health. The rearranged segments are TRBV10-3 and TRBJ2-7; 6 matching bases give a weak D call of TRBD2. The sample consisted of peripheral blood, taken on day 0 of AZD1222 vaccination. The CDR3 sequence is CAISEIAAGTYEQYF. The nucleotide sequence is given as TGTGCCATCAGTGAGATCGCAGCGGGTACCTACGAGCAGTACTTC.